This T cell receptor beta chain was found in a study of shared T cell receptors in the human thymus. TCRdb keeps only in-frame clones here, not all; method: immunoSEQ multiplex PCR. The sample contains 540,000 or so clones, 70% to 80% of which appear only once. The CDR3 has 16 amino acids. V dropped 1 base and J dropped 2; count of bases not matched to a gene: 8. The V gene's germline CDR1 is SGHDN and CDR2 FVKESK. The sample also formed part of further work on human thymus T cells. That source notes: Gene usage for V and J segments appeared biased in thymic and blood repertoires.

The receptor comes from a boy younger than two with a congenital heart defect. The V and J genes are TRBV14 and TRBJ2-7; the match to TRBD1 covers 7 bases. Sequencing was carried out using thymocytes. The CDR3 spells CASSQALDRATYEQYF. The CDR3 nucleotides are TGTGCCAGCAGCCAAGCGCTAGACAGGGCCACCTACGAGCAGTACTTC.